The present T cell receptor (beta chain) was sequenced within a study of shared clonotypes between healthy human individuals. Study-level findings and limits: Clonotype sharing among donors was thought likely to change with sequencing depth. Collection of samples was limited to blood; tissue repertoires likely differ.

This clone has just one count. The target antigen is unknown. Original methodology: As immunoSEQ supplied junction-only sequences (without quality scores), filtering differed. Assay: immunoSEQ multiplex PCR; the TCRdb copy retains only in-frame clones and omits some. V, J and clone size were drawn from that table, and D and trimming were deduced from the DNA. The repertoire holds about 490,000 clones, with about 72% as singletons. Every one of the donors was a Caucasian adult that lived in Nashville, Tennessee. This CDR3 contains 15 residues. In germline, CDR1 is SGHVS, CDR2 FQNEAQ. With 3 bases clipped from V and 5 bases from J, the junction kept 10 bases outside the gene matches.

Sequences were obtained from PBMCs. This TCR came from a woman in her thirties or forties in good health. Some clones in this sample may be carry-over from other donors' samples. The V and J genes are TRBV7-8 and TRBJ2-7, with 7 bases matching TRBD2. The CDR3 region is CASSLLSGPPNEQYF. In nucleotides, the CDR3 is TGTGCCAGCAGCTTGCTTAGCGGGCCACCCAACGAGCAGTACTTC.